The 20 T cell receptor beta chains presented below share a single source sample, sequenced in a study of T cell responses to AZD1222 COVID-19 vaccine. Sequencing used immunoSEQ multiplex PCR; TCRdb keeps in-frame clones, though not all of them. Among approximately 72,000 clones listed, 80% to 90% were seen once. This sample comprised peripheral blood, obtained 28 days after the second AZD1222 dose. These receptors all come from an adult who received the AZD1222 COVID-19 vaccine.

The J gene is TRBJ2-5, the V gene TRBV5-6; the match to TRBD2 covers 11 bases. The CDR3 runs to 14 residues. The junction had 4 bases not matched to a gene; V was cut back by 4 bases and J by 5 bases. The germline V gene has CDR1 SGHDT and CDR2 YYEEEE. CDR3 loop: CASSPSGRMETQYF. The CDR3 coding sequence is TGTGCCAGCAGCCCTAGCGGGAGGATGGAGACCCAGTACTTC. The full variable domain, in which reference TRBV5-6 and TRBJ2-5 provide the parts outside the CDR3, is DAGVTQSPTHLIKTRGQQVTLRCSPKSGHDTVSWYQQALGQGPQFIFQYYEEEERQRGNFPDRFSGHQFPNYSSELNVNALLLGDSALYLCASSPSGRMETQYFGPGTRLLVL.

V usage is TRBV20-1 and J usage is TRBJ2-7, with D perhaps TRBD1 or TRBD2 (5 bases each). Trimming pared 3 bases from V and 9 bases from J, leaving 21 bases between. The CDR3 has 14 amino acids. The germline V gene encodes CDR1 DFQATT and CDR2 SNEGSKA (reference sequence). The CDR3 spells CSASVAGGGDGQYF. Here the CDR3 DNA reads TGCAGTGCTAGTGTGGCGGGTGGGGGTGATGGGCAGTACTTC.

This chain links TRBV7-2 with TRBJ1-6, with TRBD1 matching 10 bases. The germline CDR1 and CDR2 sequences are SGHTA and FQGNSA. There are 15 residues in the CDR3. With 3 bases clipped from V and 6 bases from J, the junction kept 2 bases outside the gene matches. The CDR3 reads CASSLGTGVNSPLHF. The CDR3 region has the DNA TGTGCCAGCAGCTTGGGGACAGGGGTTAATTCACCCCTCCACTTT.

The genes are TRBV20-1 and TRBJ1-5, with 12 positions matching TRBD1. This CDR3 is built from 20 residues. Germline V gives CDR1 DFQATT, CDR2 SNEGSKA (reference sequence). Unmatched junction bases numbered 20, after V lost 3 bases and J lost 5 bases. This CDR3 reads CSASSKRDRGRDFLDQPQHF. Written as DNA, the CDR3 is TGCAGTGCTAGTTCCAAGAGGGACAGGGGGCGAGACTTCCTGGATCAGCCCCAGCATTTT.

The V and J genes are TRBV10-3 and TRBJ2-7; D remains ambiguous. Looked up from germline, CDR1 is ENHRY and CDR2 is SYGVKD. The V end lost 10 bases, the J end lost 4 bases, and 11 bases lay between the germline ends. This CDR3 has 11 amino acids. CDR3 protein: CATSSVYEQYF. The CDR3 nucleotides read TGTGCCACCAGCTCCGTGTACGAGCAGTACTTC.

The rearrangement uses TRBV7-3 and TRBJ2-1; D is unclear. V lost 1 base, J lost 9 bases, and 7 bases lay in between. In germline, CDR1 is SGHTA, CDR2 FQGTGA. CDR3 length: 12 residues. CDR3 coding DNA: TGTGCCAGCAGCTTAATCGGCGGTGAGCAGTTCTTC. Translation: CASSLIGGEQFF.

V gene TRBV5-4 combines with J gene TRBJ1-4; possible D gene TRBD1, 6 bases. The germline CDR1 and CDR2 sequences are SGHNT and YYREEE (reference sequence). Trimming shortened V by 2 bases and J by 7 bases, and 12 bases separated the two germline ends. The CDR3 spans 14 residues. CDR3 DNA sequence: TGTGCCAGCAGCTTAGGGGGTCAGGCTGAAAAACTGTTTTTT. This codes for CASSLGGQAEKLFF.

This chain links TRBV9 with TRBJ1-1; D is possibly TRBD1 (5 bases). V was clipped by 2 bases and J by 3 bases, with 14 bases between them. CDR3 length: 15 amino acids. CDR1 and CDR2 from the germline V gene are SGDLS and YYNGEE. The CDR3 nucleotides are TGTGCCAGCAGCGTCGGACTGAGGGGATACACTGAAGCTTTCTTT. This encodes CASSVGLRGYTEAFF.

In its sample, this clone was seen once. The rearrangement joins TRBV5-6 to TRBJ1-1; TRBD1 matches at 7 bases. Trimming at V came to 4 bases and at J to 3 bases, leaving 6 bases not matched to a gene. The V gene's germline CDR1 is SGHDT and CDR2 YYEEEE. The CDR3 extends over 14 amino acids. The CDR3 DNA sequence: TGTGCCAGCAGCCCCACAGGGGACTACACTGAAGCTTTCTTT. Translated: CASSPTGDYTEAFF.

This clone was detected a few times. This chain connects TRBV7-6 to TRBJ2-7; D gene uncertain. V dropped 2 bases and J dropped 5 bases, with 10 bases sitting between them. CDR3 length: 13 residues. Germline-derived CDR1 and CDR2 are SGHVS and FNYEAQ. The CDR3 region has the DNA TGTGCCAGCAGCTTAACCGGGTCGGACGAGCAGTACTTC. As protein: CASSLTGSDEQYF.

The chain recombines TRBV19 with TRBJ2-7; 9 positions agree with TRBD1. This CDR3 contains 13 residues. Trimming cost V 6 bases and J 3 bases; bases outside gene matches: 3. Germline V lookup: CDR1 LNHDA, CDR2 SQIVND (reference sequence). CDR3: CASSSTGGYEQYF. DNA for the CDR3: TGTGCCAGTAGCTCGACAGGGGGCTACGAGCAGTACTTC.

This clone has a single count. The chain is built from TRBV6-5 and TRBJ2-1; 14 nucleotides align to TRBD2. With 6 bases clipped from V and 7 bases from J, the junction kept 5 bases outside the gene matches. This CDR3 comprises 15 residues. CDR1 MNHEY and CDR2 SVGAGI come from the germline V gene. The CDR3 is CASRTSGRAKNEQFF. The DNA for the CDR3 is TGTGCCAGCAGGACTAGCGGGAGGGCCAAGAATGAGCAGTTCTTC.

The CDR3 DNA reads as TGCAGTGAAGGTAGCCCCCTAGGGCAGTTCTTC. Encoded protein: CSEGSPLGQFF. The chain has TRBV20-1 and TRBJ2-1, with D unresolved. CDR1 is DFQATT and CDR2 is SNEGSKA in the germline V gene (reference sequence). This CDR3 is built from 11 residues. V lost 7 bases, J lost 12 bases, and 16 bases lay in between.

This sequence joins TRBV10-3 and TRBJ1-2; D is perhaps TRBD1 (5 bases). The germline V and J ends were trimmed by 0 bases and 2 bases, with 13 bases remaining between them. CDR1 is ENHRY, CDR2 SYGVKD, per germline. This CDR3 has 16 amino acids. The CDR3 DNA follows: TGTGCCATCAGTGAGTCTAGGTCAGGGAAGAACTATGGCTACACCTTC. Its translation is CAISESRSGKNYGYTF.

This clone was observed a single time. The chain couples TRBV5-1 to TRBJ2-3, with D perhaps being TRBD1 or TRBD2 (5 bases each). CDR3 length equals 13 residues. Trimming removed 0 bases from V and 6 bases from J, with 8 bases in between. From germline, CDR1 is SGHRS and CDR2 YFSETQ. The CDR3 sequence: CASSLVEGDTQYF. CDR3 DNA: TGCGCCAGCAGCTTGGTCGAGGGGGATACGCAGTATTTT.

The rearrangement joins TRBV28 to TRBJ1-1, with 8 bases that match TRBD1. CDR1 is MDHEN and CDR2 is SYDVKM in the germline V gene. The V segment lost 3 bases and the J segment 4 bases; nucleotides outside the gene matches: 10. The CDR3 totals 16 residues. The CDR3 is CASSFFVGTGSTEAFF. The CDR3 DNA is TGTGCCAGCAGTTTTTTTGTCGGGACAGGATCCACTGAAGCTTTCTTT.

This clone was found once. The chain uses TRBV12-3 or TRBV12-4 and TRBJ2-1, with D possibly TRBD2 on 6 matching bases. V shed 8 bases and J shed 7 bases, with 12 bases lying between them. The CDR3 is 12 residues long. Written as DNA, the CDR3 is TGTGCCAGCTGCCTAGCGAGAAATGAGCAGTTCTTC. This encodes CASCLARNEQFF.

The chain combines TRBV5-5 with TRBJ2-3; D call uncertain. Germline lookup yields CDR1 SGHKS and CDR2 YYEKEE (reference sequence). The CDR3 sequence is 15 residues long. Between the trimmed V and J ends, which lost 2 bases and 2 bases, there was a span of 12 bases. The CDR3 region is CASSLRMAATDTQYF. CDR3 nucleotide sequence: TGTGCCAGCAGCTTACGAATGGCGGCCACAGATACGCAGTATTTT.

In DNA form, the CDR3 reads TGTGCCAGCAATCATTTCCAGGGTTCCTACGAGCAGTACTTC. It specifies CASNHFQGSYEQYF. V and J are TRBV6-5 and TRBJ2-7; maybe TRBD1 (5 bases). This CDR3 is built from 14 residues. Germline V gene data show CDR1 as MNHEY and CDR2 as SVGAGI. Trimming took 7 bases from V and 1 from J, leaving 14 bases between them.

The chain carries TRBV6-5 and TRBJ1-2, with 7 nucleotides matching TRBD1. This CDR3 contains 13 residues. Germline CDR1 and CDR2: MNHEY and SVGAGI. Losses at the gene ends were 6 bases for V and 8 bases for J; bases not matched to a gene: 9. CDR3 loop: CASRSQGTGGYTF. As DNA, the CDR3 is TGTGCCAGCAGGTCACAGGGGACGGGGGGCTACACCTTC.